One sample yielded the 26 T cell receptor delta chains listed below, sequenced in a study of γδ T cells in repeated Plasmodium falciparum infection. TCRdb called clones from the multiplex PCR reads again using CATT. Of 50,000 or so delta-chain clones in the sample, 1.6% are singletons; the top ten hold 8.6%. Gammadelta T cells were flow-sorted from PBMC into Vgamma9/Vdelta2+ and Vdelta2-negative populations for bulk analysis. Source material: gamma-delta T cells from blood. The receptor set was obtained from a pool of human donors (malaria-infected and uninfected, not separated).

A remark on this clone: The protein TCRdb lists belongs to a much larger clone and differs from this DNA's translation at residue 16, which points to a read error; the protein shown is made from the DNA. The chain employs TRDV2 and TRDJ1, with 10 positions matching TRDD3. TCRdb lists no J gene, so it was determined here by aligning the DNA to germline. Germline-derived CDR1 and CDR2 are GEAIGNYY and EKD. The CDR3 covers 19 residues. Here the CDR3 DNA reads TGTGCCTGTGACACGATTCATACTGGGGGATTTGCGTACACCGATAGACTCATCTTT. Residues: CACDTIHTGGFAYTDRLIF.

This clone occurred a few times. The TCRdb protein comes from a much larger clone and disagrees with this DNA's translation at residue 9, likely due to a read error; the protein given here is derived from the DNA. V usage is TRDV2 and J usage is TRDJ1; TRDD3 matches at 9 bases. V lost 5 bases, J lost 2 bases, and 11 bases stayed unmatched. Germline CDR1 and CDR2: GEAIGNYY and EKD. The CDR3 is 16 residues long. CDR3: CACGPGIRLVTDKLIF. Here the CDR3 DNA reads TGTGCCTGTGGCCCGGGGATACGCCTGGTTACCGATAAACTCATCTTT.

With regard to this clone: The protein recorded in TCRdb matches a much larger clone and deviates from this DNA's translation at residue 8, suggesting a read error; the protein here is obtained by translating the DNA. Here the CDR3 reads CALGEFGSGLRSTGGYYPYTDKLIF. Written as DNA, the CDR3 is TGTGCTCTTGGGGAGTTCGGGAGCGGCCTACGAAGTACTGGGGGATATTACCCGTACACCGATAAACTCATCTTT. V and J are TRDV1 and TRDJ1; 11 nucleotides match TRDD3. This CDR3 spans 25 amino acids. Germline values: CDR1 TSWWSYY, CDR2 QGS. Losses at the gene ends were 3 bases for V and 0 bases for J; bases not matched to a gene: 30.

The table lists this clone with a few counts. This likely reflects a read error, since a far larger clone is one base away. The same CDR3 arises from other DNA sequences in this sample as well. The chain combines TRDV1 with TRDJ1, with TRDD3 matching 9 bases. The J gene is not listed in TCRdb, so it was assigned here from a DNA match to germline. Germline-derived CDR1 and CDR2 are TSWWSYY and QGS. CDR3 length: 17 residues. As DNA, the CDR3 is TGCGCTCTTGGGGGGCTAAGGGCTGGGGGATTCACCGATAAACTCATCTTT. Translating it yields CALGGLRAGGFTDKLIF.

This clone has more than one count but fewer than ten. TCRdb lists the protein of a much larger clone for this DNA, which differs at residue 9, so this is likely a read error; the protein given here is translated from the DNA itself. This chain uses TRDV1 with TRDJ1, with D perhaps matching TRDD3 (6 bases). Trimming removed 2 bases from V and 1 base from J, with 29 bases in between. The germline V gene encodes CDR1 TSWWSYY and CDR2 QGS. The CDR3 extends over 21 amino acids. For the CDR3, the DNA is TGTGCTCTTGGGGAATTTAGCCCAGTACACCGGGGATTCAGATTCACCGATAAACTCATCTTT. Translation: CALGEFSPVHRGFRFTDKLIF.

This clone was seen only a few times. A far larger clone is just one base off, so this is likely a read error. The rearrangement joins TRDV2 to TRDJ1; TRDD3 matches 12 bases. TCRdb records no J gene; here it was assigned by comparing the DNA to germline. Germline lookup yields CDR1 GEAIGNYY and CDR2 EKD. The CDR3 spans 17 residues. CDR3 DNA: TGCGCCTGTGACCCTGTACTGGGGGATACTTCCACCGATAAACTCATCTTT. Its translation: CACDPVLGDTSTDKLIF.

A few counts support this clone. For this DNA, TCRdb reports the protein of a much larger clone, which diverges at residue 3, most likely from a read error; the protein presented here is translated directly from the DNA. The chain couples TRDV3 to TRDJ1; 11 bases match TRDD3. The CDR3 spans 17 residues. From germline, CDR1 is TVYSNPD and CDR2 GDNSRS (reference sequence). V lost 5 bases, J lost 4 bases, and 18 bases stayed unmatched. CDR3 region: CAPHAASGGYCHDKLIF. The CDR3 DNA follows: TGTGCCCCTCATGCCGCCTCTGGGGGATACTGTCACGATAAACTCATCTTT.

This chain uses TRDV2 with TRDJ1; a weak D match, TRDD2 (5 bases). In the absence of a J gene in TCRdb, the DNA was matched to germline to assign it here. V was shortened by 0 bases and J by 7 bases, with 11 bases between the two germline ends. The CDR3 extends over 13 amino acids. CDR1 is GEAIGNYY and CDR2 is EKD in the germline V gene. The CDR3 sequence: CACDTPTNTKLIF. The CDR3 nucleotides are TGTGCCTGTGACACCCCTACTAACACTAAACTCATCTTT.

This clone showed up just a few times. A far larger clone is one nucleotide away, so this likely arose from a read error. The same CDR3 is also encoded by other DNA sequences in this sample. The gene calls are TRDV2 and TRDJ1; 9 nucleotides align to TRDD3. Matching the DNA to germline supplied the J gene, which TCRdb does not give. J gave up 6 bases and V 1 base, and 20 bases lay outside the gene matches. The germline gives CDR1 GEAIGNYY, CDR2 EKD. CDR3 length: 19 residues. CDR3 protein: CACDTKTYPGGLFPNKLIF. For the CDR3, the DNA is TGTGCCTGTGACACTAAGACCTACCCTGGGGGATTATTCCCGAATAAACTCATCTTT.

Comments on this clone: The TCRdb protein, from a much larger clone, departs from this DNA's translation at residue 3, likely by read error; the protein shown derives from the DNA. The genes are TRDV1 and TRDJ1, with D possibly being TRDD1 (5 bases). The J gene was not available in TCRdb and was assigned here by matching the DNA to germline segments. The CDR3 consists of 14 residues. The germline V and J ends were trimmed by 10 bases and 8 bases, with 23 bases remaining between them. Germline CDR1 TSWWSYY, CDR2 QGS. Here the CDR3 reads CAPAEIRASKKLIF. The CDR3 nucleotides read TGTGCTCCTGCGGAAATTAGGGCCTCCAAAAAACTCATCTTT.

On this clone itself: Given a far larger clone just one base away, this is likely a sequencing read error. The same CDR3 is also encoded by other DNA sequences in this sample. This chain links TRDV1 with TRDJ1; D is perhaps TRDD3 (6 bases). The germline V and J ends were trimmed by 3 bases and 0 bases, with 32 bases remaining between them. The length of the CDR3 is 22 residues. Germline assignment: CDR1 TSWWSYY and CDR2 QGS. In DNA form, the CDR3 reads TGTGCTCTTGGGGATGGTAGGGTCTCGGGGTTCTCGGGGGAACCTTACACCGATAAACTCATCTTT. This translates into CALGDGRVSGFSGEPYTDKLIF.

This clone was detected a few times. TCRdb's entry gives the protein of a much larger clone, which mismatches this DNA's translation at residue 13, likely from a read error; the protein reported here is translated from the DNA. V gene TRDV1 combines with J gene TRDJ1; D perhaps matches TRDD2 (6 bases). Assignment of the J gene here rests on matching the DNA to germline, because TCRdb gives none. In germline, CDR1 is TSWWSYY, CDR2 QGS. Trimming took off 0 bases at V and 1 base at J, with 21 bases between the two ends. The CDR3 loop spans 19 amino acids. CDR3 region: CALGELVLPPGWTTDKLIF. CDR3 bases: TGTGCTCTTGGGGAACTTGTACTTCCTCCCGGATGGACCACCGATAAACTCATCTTT.

About this clone itself: TCRdb's protein, taken from a much larger clone, differs from this DNA's translation at residue 7, likely owing to a read error; the protein displayed comes from the DNA. The genes are TRDV2 and TRDJ1, with TRDD3 matching over 7 bases. TCRdb does not report a J gene; here it was assigned by matching the DNA to germline references. Germline CDR1 is GEAIGNYY and CDR2 is EKD. The V and J ends lost 2 bases and 1 base, in that order; junction bases with no gene match: 12. The CDR3 is made up of 17 amino acids. The CDR3 coding sequence is TGTGCCTGTGACATCTTGAGGGATACTTCTTCCACCGATAAACTCATCTTT. This sequence encodes CACDILRDTSSTDKLIF.

Note on this clone: TCRdb pairs this DNA with a much larger clone's protein that differs at residue 15, likely a read error; the protein shown was translated from the DNA. The rearrangement joins TRDV1 to TRDJ1, with TRDD3 matching 7 bases. The germline CDR1 and CDR2 sequences are TSWWSYY and QGS. This CDR3 comprises 17 residues. The CDR3 sequence: CALGEPPYGGIPDKPIF. The CDR3 DNA follows: TGTGCTCTTGGGGAACCGCCCTACGGGGGGATCCCAGATAAACCCATCTTT.

In regard to this clone: TCRdb shows a much larger clone's protein in place of this DNA's translation, and the two differ at residue 14, likely through a read error; the protein shown is translated from the DNA. This rearrangement joins TRDV1 to TRDJ1, with D perhaps matching TRDD2 (5 bases). CDR1 is TSWWSYY, CDR2 QGS, per germline. V lost 5 bases and J 6 bases, leaving 28 bases between the germline ends. This CDR3 is built from 18 residues. As DNA, the CDR3 is TGTGCTCTTGGGAAGCCCATTCCTCCGCGGGTGCCTCTCAATAAACTCATCTTT. Its translation is CALGKPIPPRVPLNKLIF.

This clone was detected a few times. Translating this DNA gives a protein that differs at residue 8 from the TCRdb one, which belongs to a much larger clone; a read error is likely, and the protein shown is this translation. V usage is TRDV1 and J usage is TRDJ1; D perhaps matches TRDD3 (5 bases). Trimming took off 7 bases at V and 9 bases at J, with 15 bases between the two ends. The CDR3 covers 12 residues. Germline V gives CDR1 TSWWSYY, CDR2 QGS. The CDR3 loop is CALVSVDKELIF. CDR3 nucleotides: TGTGCTCTTGTATCAGTGGATAAGGAACTCATCTTT.

This clone was observed a few times. Translating this DNA gives a protein that differs at residue 10 from the TCRdb one, which belongs to a much larger clone; a read error is likely, and the protein shown is this translation. V usage is TRDV2 and J usage is TRDJ1; 8 nucleotides line up with TRDD3. No J gene was available from TCRdb, and it was assigned here by a germline match of the DNA. Germline values: CDR1 GEAIGNYY, CDR2 EKD. Trimming took 8 bases from V and 0 from J; bases not matched to a gene: 13. There are 16 residues in the CDR3. CDR3 region: CAFRLRPGYDTDKLIF. The CDR3 DNA reads TGTGCCTTCCGCCTTCGGCCGGGATACGACACCGATAAACTCATCTTT.

The table lists this clone with a few counts. TCRdb pairs this DNA with a much larger clone's protein that differs at residue 7, likely a read error; the protein shown was translated from the DNA. The chain has TRDV2 and TRDJ1; D gene ambiguous. The J gene, left out of TCRdb, was set here by checking the DNA against germline. V shed 2 bases and J shed 8 bases, with 8 bases lying between them. The CDR3 covers 11 residues. Germline CDR1 and CDR2: GEAIGNYY and EKD. The CDR3 loop reads CACDRRSKLIF. The CDR3 nucleotides are TGTGCCTGTGACAGACGGAGCAAACTCATCTTT.

This clone was counted only a few times. TCRdb assigns this DNA the protein of a much larger clone, which departs from its translation at residue 15; this likely reflects a read error, and the protein shown comes from translating the DNA. The V and J genes are TRDV1 and TRDJ1; 8 bases align to TRDD3. TCRdb offers no J gene call, so here the DNA was matched to germline to obtain one. Germline-derived CDR1 and CDR2 are TSWWSYY and QGS. The CDR3 has 18 amino acids. The CDR3 loop is CALGETKGYVLDTDILIF. The CDR3 nucleotides are TGTGCTCTTGGGGAAACAAAGGGATACGTTCTTGACACCGATATACTCATCTTT.

This clone was detected only a few times. TCRdb has a much larger clone's protein, which differs at residue 4 from the translation of this DNA, likely because of a read error; what is shown is the protein translated from the DNA. The V and J genes are TRDV3 and TRDJ1; D is perhaps TRDD2 (5 bases). This CDR3 contains 12 residues. From germline, CDR1 is TVYSNPD and CDR2 GDNSRS (reference sequence). The V gene lost 4 bases and the J gene lost 6 bases, with 15 bases spanning the gap. The CDR3 region is CASRPSSNKLIF. The CDR3 DNA reads as TGTGCCTCACGGCCTTCTTCGAATAAACTCATCTTT.

Points on this clone: A far bigger clonotype differs at one base, so this is likely a read error. Other DNA sequences from this sample encode an identical CDR3 as well. The V gene is TRDV1, the J gene TRDJ2; D might be TRDD2 (6 bases). CDR1 is TSWWSYY and CDR2 is QGS in the germline V gene. The CDR3 runs to 15 residues. The CDR3 DNA sequence: TGTGCTCTTGGGGAAGGGCCCTTCCCAACAGCACAACTCTTCTTC. Its translation: CALGEGPFPTAQLFF.

The J gene is TRDJ1, the V gene TRDV1; either TRDD2 or TRDD3 may fit D (8 bases each). TCRdb supplies no J gene; here it was assigned by aligning the nucleotide sequence to germline. V lost 3 bases to trimming and J lost 0 bases, with 29 bases between them. Per the germline V gene, CDR1 is TSWWSYY and CDR2 is QGS. This CDR3 spans 21 amino acids. The CDR3 DNA follows: TGTGCTCTTGGGGAGCTCTTCCTACTGGTCGGGGATACAGTGTACACCGATAAACTCATCTTT. As protein: CALGELFLLVGDTVYTDKLIF.

On this clone: The protein held in TCRdb is that of a much larger clone and does not match this DNA's translation at residue 5, likely because of a read error; the protein shown is translated from the DNA. The CDR3 region has the DNA TGTGCCTTTAGTGTGCGACTGTGGGGGTACACCGATAAACTCATCTTT. Its translation is CAFSVRLWGYTDKLIF. This chain connects TRDV3 to TRDJ1; possibly TRDD3 for D (6 bases). Trimming took off 0 bases at V and 0 bases at J, with 17 bases between the two ends. Germline values: CDR1 TVYSNPD, CDR2 GDNSRS (reference sequence). The CDR3 consists of 16 residues.

At least ten counts were recorded for this clone. This likely reflects a read error, since a far larger clone is one base away. This CDR3 is also generated by other DNA sequences in the sample. The chain has TRDV2 and TRDJ1; 8 nucleotides line up with TRDD3. Trimming at V came to 6 bases and at J to 2 bases, leaving 31 bases not matched to a gene. Germline loops: CDR1 GEAIGNYY, CDR2 EKD. This CDR3 spans 22 amino acids. In DNA form, the CDR3 reads TGTGCCTGTTGGCATCCTACGTCTTCTAGGTCTACTGGGGGGTATTTTACCGATAAACTCATCTTT. It codes for CACWHPTSSRSTGGYFTDKLIF.

This clone was observed a few times. TCRdb attributes to this sequence the protein of a much larger clone, which differs from the DNA translation at residue 21; a read error is likely, and the protein displayed is translated from the DNA. The CDR3 loop reads CALGSHPPPLGLGICEHTDKPIF. The CDR3 region has the DNA TGTGCTCTTGGGTCACATCCTCCCCCCCTGGGCTTGGGGATATGCGAACACACCGATAAACCCATCTTT. The V gene is TRDV1, but the J gene lacks a call; the table names TRDD3, a call not compared with the DNA. Germline V gene lookup returns CDR1 TSWWSYY and CDR2 QGS. The CDR3 has 23 amino acids.

This clone was observed a handful of times. TCRdb has a much larger clone's protein, which differs at residue 15 from the translation of this DNA, likely because of a read error; what is shown is the protein translated from the DNA. This sample also contains other DNA sequences that code for the same CDR3. The J gene was not called, though the V gene is TRDV1; whether TRDD3, the table's D call, matches the DNA was not checked. The CDR3 covers 20 residues. Germline assignment: CDR1 TSWWSYY and CDR2 QGS. In DNA, the CDR3 is TGTGCTCTTGGGGATTCGTACTGGGGGTCCACCGGAGTCTGGACCGATAAACTCATATTT. Protein sequence: CALGDSYWGSTGVWTDKLIF.